The 4 T cell receptor beta chains presented below share a single source sample, sequenced in a study of CD8 T cells in ankylosing spondylitis. TCRdb re-derived calls from the 5' RACE reads in MiXCR, one entry per CDR3 protein. The data hold 470,000 or so distinct CDR3 sequences, with approximately 26% observed a single time. Study-level results: A TCR beta motif of roughly 8 highly homologous variants appeared characteristic of ankylosing spondylitis blood.

These TCRs' antigens remain unknown. Sequencing was carried out using blood, either unsorted or a sorted T cell fraction (not recorded which). The receptors originated from a male donor with ankylosing spondylitis.

This clonotype was seen a handful of times. The chain combines TRBV6-5 with TRBJ2-1; 9 positions agree with TRBD2. J lost 8 bases, V lost 2 bases, and 7 bases had no gene match. Germline CDR1 and CDR2: MNHEY and SVGAGI. CDR3 size: 15 residues. CDR3 region: CASSYEAGGWHEQFF. Written as DNA, the CDR3 is TGTGCCAGCAGTTACGAGGCGGGAGGGTGGCATGAGCAGTTCTTC.

The chain carries TRBV15 and TRBJ2-7, with D perhaps matching TRBD1 (6 bases). In germline, CDR1 is LNHNV, CDR2 YYDKDF (reference sequence). V gave up 5 bases and J gave up 3 bases, with 14 bases separating them. The length of the CDR3 is 14 residues. The DNA of the CDR3 is TGTGCCACCAGCTTAGGAGGACAGAGCTACGAGCAGTACTTC. This translates into CATSLGGQSYEQYF.

This clonotype was detected only a few times. The rearrangement links TRBV18 to TRBJ2-5; no reliable D call. Germline V gene data show CDR1 as KGHSH and CDR2 as LQKENI. V was trimmed by 3 bases and J by 5 bases, leaving 13 bases between them. The CDR3 length is 14 residues. The CDR3 spells CASSPVDRLETQYF. CDR3 nucleotide sequence: TGTGCCAGCTCACCGGTGGACCGACTTGAGACCCAGTACTTC. The full variable domain, its missing parts supplied by reference TRBV18 and TRBJ2-5, is NAGVMQNPRHLVRRRGQEARLRCSPMKGHSHVYWYRQLPEEGLKFMVYLQKENIIDESGMPKERFSAEFPKEGPSILRIQQVVRGDSAAYFCASSPVDRLETQYFGPGTRLLVL.

This clonotype was counted ten times or more. V and J are TRBV12-3 or TRBV12-4 and TRBJ2-7, with 7 bases identical to TRBD1. The trim removed 5 bases at V and 4 bases at J, leaving 11 bases unmatched. The CDR3 runs to 15 residues. The CDR3 is CASSPKPGQPYEQYF. The CDR3 DNA reads as TGTGCCAGCAGTCCAAAACCGGGACAGCCATACGAGCAGTACTTC.